These 14 T cell receptor beta chains were sequenced from one sample in a study of cytomegalovirus exposure and HLA in healthy donors. Amplification used 60 Vbeta primers and 13 Jbeta primers. Libraries were prepared by immunoSEQ multiplex PCR; TCRdb keeps only in-frame clonotypes and omits some of them. The sample includes 110,000 to 150,000 clones, over 60% of them seen just once. The sample was PBMCs. Receptor source: a woman younger than 45 in good health and CMV-seronegative.

The chain is built from TRBV19 and TRBJ1-4; unclear D gene. CDR1 and CDR2 from the germline V gene are LNHDA and SQIVND (reference sequence). Trimming stripped 6 bases from V and 4 bases from J, with 9 bases between. The CDR3 consists of 13 residues. CDR3 DNA sequence: TGTGCCAGTAGCCCAGAGGATAATGAAAAACTGTTTTTT. This sequence encodes CASSPEDNEKLFF.

The V gene is TRBV5-1, the J gene TRBJ1-2, with D uncertain. Germline V gives CDR1 SGHRS, CDR2 YFSETQ. CDR3 length: 12 amino acids. Trimming shortened V by 2 bases and J by 13 bases, and 15 bases separated the two germline ends. CDR3 sequence (DNA): TGCGCCAGCAGCTTAAGTTCGGGAAGCTTCACCTTC. Translating gives CASSLSSGSFTF.

The chain recombines TRBV27 with TRBJ2-7, with D perhaps matching TRBD1 (5 bases). There are 15 residues in the CDR3. Trimming stripped 2 bases from V and 0 bases from J, with 11 bases between. Germline CDR1 MNHEY, CDR2 SMNVEV (reference sequence). CDR3: CASSLVGVSSYEQYF. The CDR3 coding sequence is TGTGCCAGCAGTTTAGTAGGGGTGAGCTCCTACGAGCAGTACTTC.

This clone was detected only once. The genes are TRBV29-1 and TRBJ2-2, with 7 bases that match TRBD2. Germline V gene lookup returns CDR1 SQVTM and CDR2 ANQGSEA. This CDR3 comprises 14 residues. The CDR3 DNA follows: TGCACCCTGGGGGGGGGTCTGTTCGGCGGGGAGCTGTTTTTT. This sequence encodes CTLGGGLFGGELFF.

The V call is TRBV5-1, the J call TRBJ1-2; 9 bases match TRBD1. V trimming: 5 bases; J trimming: 8 bases; junction bases outside the gene matches: 10. CDR1 SGHRS and CDR2 YFSETQ come from the germline V gene. The CDR3 is 14 residues long. The CDR3 reads CASRLVQGARGYTF. The DNA of the CDR3 is TGCGCCAGCAGGCTTGTACAGGGGGCCCGCGGCTACACCTTC.

CDR3 DNA sequence: TGTGCCAGCAGCTCCCGTGGGGGGGGCCAGAACAATGAGCAGTTCTTC. Amino acids: CASSSRGGGQNNEQFF. The chain has TRBV9 and TRBJ2-1; a weak D match, TRBD2 (7 bases). CDR3 length: 16 amino acids. Germline assignment: CDR1 SGDLS and CDR2 YYNGEE. Trimming pared 4 bases from V and 5 bases from J, leaving 19 bases between.

This chain joins TRBV9 and TRBJ2-6; D remains unclear. V was pared by 3 bases and J by 0 bases, with 10 bases between. The CDR3 totals 16 residues. Germline values: CDR1 SGDLS, CDR2 YYNGEE. The CDR3 here is CASSGRLVSGANVLTF. CDR3 nucleotides: TGTGCCAGCAGCGGTAGACTGGTCTCTGGGGCCAACGTCCTGACTTTC.

The chain combines TRBV20-1 with TRBJ1-2; D uncertain. CDR3 size: 11 residues. Trimming cost V 3 bases and J 3 bases, with 5 bases left between them. CDR1 and CDR2 (germline): DFQATT, SNEGSKA (reference sequence). CDR3 nucleotides: TGCAGTGCTAGGGCAGACTATGGCTACACCTTC. The encoded protein is CSARADYGYTF.

This clone has a single count. This sequence joins TRBV30 and TRBJ1-5; 7 bases agree with TRBD1. The CDR3 runs to 13 residues. Germline loops: CDR1 GTSNPN, CDR2 SVGIG (reference sequence). The V segment lost 8 bases and the J segment 3 bases; nucleotides outside the gene matches: 7. The CDR3 reads CAAATGTNQPQHF. As DNA, the CDR3 is TGTGCCGCGGCGACAGGGACCAATCAGCCCCAGCATTTT.

This clone appeared once. V and J are TRBV5-6 and TRBJ2-7; 9 bases are shared with TRBD1. The length of the CDR3 is 15 residues. V was pared by 2 bases and J by 6 bases, with 9 bases of the junction left unmatched. Germline V gene lookup returns CDR1 SGHDT and CDR2 YYEEEE. CDR3 sequence: CASSFGQGYITEQYF. The CDR3 nucleotides read TGTGCCAGCAGCTTTGGACAGGGGTATATTACCGAGCAGTACTTC.

This clone was detected ten times or more. The rearrangement uses TRBV10-2 and TRBJ2-7; the D is unclear. The V and J ends lost 4 bases and 2 bases respectively, with 9 bases between them. This CDR3 spans 13 amino acids. The germline gives CDR1 WSHSY, CDR2 SAAADI. CDR3 sequence reads: CASSALRTYEQYF. DNA of the CDR3: TGCGCCAGCAGTGCCCTCAGGACCTACGAGCAGTACTTC.

The V call is TRBV13, the J call TRBJ2-2; 10 bases fit TRBD2. CDR1 and CDR2 (germline): PRHDT, FYEKMQ (reference sequence). The junction had 11 bases not matched to a gene; V was cut back by 5 bases and J by 2 bases. The CDR3 contains 18 residues. The chain's CDR3 is CASSIPGTSDPNTGELFF. As DNA, the CDR3 is TGTGCCAGCAGCATCCCCGGGACTAGCGATCCAAACACCGGGGAGCTGTTTTTT.

The chain carries TRBV5-4 and TRBJ1-6; perhaps TRBD1 as D (6 bases). The length of the CDR3 is 17 residues. Between the trimmed V and J ends, which lost 0 bases and 3 bases, there was a span of 13 bases. Germline CDR1 is SGHNT and CDR2 is YYREEE (reference sequence). The CDR3 spells CASSLDLADSYNSPLHF. In DNA form, the CDR3 reads TGTGCCAGCAGCTTGGATTTGGCGGACAGCTATAATTCACCCCTCCACTTT.

The chain combines TRBV11-2 with TRBJ1-1; TRBD1 might be the D (5 bases). This CDR3 contains 14 residues. V lost 3 bases and J 7 bases, leaving 15 bases between the germline ends. The germline V gene has CDR1 SGHAT and CDR2 FQNNGV. CDR3 residues: CASSLNRLLGEAFF. CDR3 sequence (DNA): TGTGCCAGCAGCTTGAACAGGCTCCTTGGTGAAGCTTTCTTT.